This note documents a single TCR beta chain sequence. These data originate in a study of blood T cells in healthy people across ages. Germline-derived CDR1 and CDR2 are MNHEY and SVGAGI. The CDR3 covers 16 residues. Trimming left V 5 bases short and J 0 bases short, with 11 bases between. Sample-barcoded 5' priming and a J-beta primer mix drove a second PCR of roughly 6 to 12 cycles. MiXCR was run by TCRdb on the 5' RACE reads, yielding one entry per CDR3 protein. The sample has approximately 960,000 distinct CDR3 sequences; 29% are singletons. These data were also reused for a study on T cells of mothers and their children.

Sequencing was done on a sample of blood. The TCR originated in a middle-aged woman in good health. The V and J genes are TRBV6-5 and TRBJ2-6, with D possibly matching TRBD2 (5 bases). The CDR3 reads CASSPGLRSGANVLTF. The CDR3, as DNA: TGTGCCAGCAGTCCAGGACTCCGCTCTGGGGCCAACGTCCTGACTTTC.